A single sample is the source of the 20 T cell receptor beta chains below, sequenced in a study of blood T cells in healthy people across ages. It was with a sample-barcoded 5' primer and a J-beta primer mix that a second PCR of roughly 6 to 12 cycles was run. TCRdb processed the 5' RACE reads anew with MiXCR; each CDR3 protein has one entry. Of 910,000 or so distinct CDR3 sequences in the sample, just over 50% were seen once. The specimen sequenced was blood. These TCRs come from a woman aged 55-70 years in good health.

This clonotype was seen a few times. V is TRBV7-2 and J is TRBJ2-3; TRBD2 agrees at 13 bases. This CDR3 has 15 amino acids. V was pared by 5 bases and J by 4 bases, with 3 bases of the junction left unmatched. Germline V gene lookup returns CDR1 SGHTA and CDR2 FQGNSA. The CDR3 DNA is TGTGCCAGCAGCCGACTAGCGGGAGGTTCAGATACGCAGTATTTT. It codes for CASSRLAGGSDTQYF. Full variable domain (remainder filled in from reference TRBV7-2 and TRBJ2-3): GAGVSQSPSNKVTEKGKDVELRCDPISGHTALYWYRQSLGQGLEFLIYFQGNSAPDKSGLPSDRFSAERTGGSVSTLTIQRTQQEDSAVYLCASSRLAGGSDTQYFGPGTRLTVL.

This sequence joins TRBV7-3 and TRBJ2-3, with 9 bases fitting TRBD2. Trimming cost V 4 bases and J 4 bases; bases outside gene matches: 6. CDR1 is SGHTA, CDR2 FQGTGA, per germline. CDR3 length equals 15 residues. CDR3 region: CASSSAGGLADTQYF. The CDR3 coding sequence is TGTGCCAGCAGCTCTGCGGGAGGGCTCGCAGATACGCAGTATTTT.

This clonotype has only a few counts. The chain recombines TRBV27 with TRBJ1-5, with D possibly matching TRBD1 (5 bases). Between the trimmed V and J ends, which lost 2 bases and 5 bases, there was a span of 10 bases. CDR3 length: 14 residues. The V gene's germline CDR1 is MNHEY and CDR2 SMNVEV (reference sequence). The CDR3, as DNA: TGTGCCAGCAGTTTAAGAGTCAGGGATCAGCCCCAGCATTTT. As protein: CASSLRVRDQPQHF.

V usage is TRBV7-9 and J usage is TRBJ2-7, with 7 bases matching TRBD1. This CDR3 has 14 residues. Germline-derived CDR1 and CDR2 are SEHNR and FQNEAQ (reference sequence). After removal of 5 bases from V and 4 bases from J, the junction contained 8 bases not matched to a gene. CDR3 loop: CASSPNRDRYEQYF. The CDR3, as DNA: TGTGCCAGCAGCCCCAACCGGGACAGATACGAGCAGTACTTC.

This clonotype was detected many times. The CDR3 sequence: CASRIGQGVQETQYF. The CDR3 DNA reads as TGTGCCAGCAGGATCGGACAGGGAGTCCAAGAGACCCAGTACTTC. This chain uses TRBV5-8 with TRBJ2-5; 8 nucleotides agree with TRBD1. Germline values: CDR1 SGHTS, CDR2 YDEGEE. The CDR3 length is 15 residues. V trimming: 5 bases; J trimming: 1 base; junction bases outside the gene matches: 7.

This clonotype was recorded a few times. This chain joins TRBV11-2 and TRBJ2-6; perhaps D is TRBD1 or TRBD2 (5 bases each). The V gene's germline CDR1 is SGHAT and CDR2 FQNNGV. The V end was cut by 5 bases, the J end by 0 bases, with 17 bases between. The CDR3 is 18 residues long. As DNA, the CDR3 is TGTGCCAGCAGCCCCCGCCGACAGCGGTTCTCTGGGGCCAACGTCCTGACTTTC. Its protein product is CASSPRRQRFSGANVLTF.

The chain has TRBV28 and TRBJ2-5; 7 bases are a match to TRBD1. V shed 4 bases, J shed 1 base, and the junction held 15 bases outside the gene matches. The CDR3 is made up of 18 amino acids. Looked up from germline, CDR1 is MDHEN and CDR2 is SYDVKM. The CDR3 DNA reads as TGTGCCAGCAGTTCCTCCCCCATCACCGGACAGGTCCAAGAGACCCAGTACTTC. This codes for CASSSSPITGQVQETQYF.

The chain has TRBV7-6 and TRBJ1-5, with D possibly TRBD1 on 6 matching bases. CDR3 length: 16 residues. Germline CDR1 SGHVS, CDR2 FNYEAQ. The V end was cut by 2 bases, the J end by 4 bases, with 15 bases between. CDR3 sequence reads: CASSLQGRGGNQPQHF. The CDR3 DNA sequence: TGTGCCAGCAGCTTACAGGGAAGGGGGGGGAATCAGCCCCAGCATTTT.

The rearrangement joins TRBV20-1 to TRBJ2-5; no clear D. This CDR3 is 15 amino acids long. V was pared by 0 bases and J by 5 bases, with 16 bases between. The V gene's germline CDR1 is DFQATT and CDR2 SNEGSKA (reference sequence). The CDR3 nucleotides are TGCAGTGCTAGAGATGTACGGATCCCGGAGGAGACCCAGTACTTC. It translates to CSARDVRIPEETQYF.

The chain carries TRBV28 and TRBJ2-1; no definite D call. The CDR3 is made up of 16 amino acids. The germline gives CDR1 MDHEN, CDR2 SYDVKM. Trimming stripped 10 bases from V and 5 bases from J, with 24 bases between. CDR3 protein: CATLGSAANSDNEQFF. The CDR3 DNA reads TGTGCCACCCTGGGCTCGGCGGCCAATTCCGACAATGAGCAGTTCTTC.

This chain connects TRBV28 to TRBJ2-3; 11 bases agree with TRBD1. Germline CDR1 reads MDHEN; CDR2 reads SYDVKM. The J segment lost 4 bases and the V segment lost 6 bases, leaving 12 bases of the junction unmatched. The CDR3 consists of 17 residues. The CDR3, as DNA: TGTGCCAGCAGACGGGACAGGGGGGGGCCCCCCGCAGATACGCAGTATTTT. Translated: CASRRDRGGPPADTQYF. The whole variable domain, filled in from reference TRBV28 and TRBJ2-3, reads DVKVTQSSRYLVKRTGEKVFLECVQDMDHENMFWYRQDPGLGLRLIYFSYDVKMKEKGDIPEGYSVSREKKERFSLILESASTNQTSMYLCASRRDRGGPPADTQYFGPGTRLTVL.

V and J are TRBV12-3 or TRBV12-4 and TRBJ2-1, with D unresolved. There are 13 residues in the CDR3. V shed 3 bases and J shed 4 bases, with 7 bases lying between them. DNA for the CDR3: TGTGCCAGCAGTTTCGCAGAGTACAATGAGCAGTTCTTC. This translates into CASSFAEYNEQFF.

On this clonotype itself: Just one base apart from a much larger clone, this may be a read error. V gene TRBV2 combines with J gene TRBJ2-7, with D hard to call. V was cut by 6 bases and J by 2 bases, with 8 bases left in between. The CDR3 spans 12 residues. Germline lookup yields CDR1 SNHLY and CDR2 FYNNEI. The CDR3 loop is CASRGNPYEQYF. Here the CDR3 DNA reads TGTGCCAGCAGGGGAAACCCCTACGAGCAGTACTTC.

The chain has TRBV20-1 and TRBJ2-1, with D perhaps TRBD2 (5 bases). CDR1 and CDR2 from the germline V gene are DFQATT and SNEGSKA (reference sequence). The CDR3 runs to 15 residues. The ends were cut back, 1 base at V and 0 bases at J, with 10 bases in the middle. This chain's CDR3 is CSARGLGSSYNEQFF. CDR3 DNA: TGCAGTGCTAGAGGTTTGGGGAGCTCCTACAATGAGCAGTTCTTC.

V and J are TRBV6-6 and TRBJ2-4, with no clear D. The end of the DNA aligns better with TRBJ2-7, so the J call may be wrong. The CDR3 sequence is 14 residues long. The V gene's germline CDR1 is MNHNY and CDR2 SVGAGI (reference sequence). In nucleotides, the CDR3 is TGTGCCAGCACCCTCTCCGTGGGCGTCTACGAGCAGTACTTC. Translated, it gives CASTLSVGVYEQYF.

The gene calls are TRBV29-1 and TRBJ1-3, with no clear D. Germline V lookup: CDR1 SQVTM, CDR2 ANQGSEA. Trimming left V 4 bases short and J 2 bases short, with 9 bases between. The CDR3 extends over 13 amino acids. CDR3 in amino acids: CSVGLAPGNTIYF. For the CDR3, the DNA is TGCAGCGTTGGCTTGGCCCCTGGAAACACCATATATTTT.

V usage is TRBV4-2 and J usage is TRBJ2-5, with 7 bases lining up with TRBD1. Germline V gene data show CDR1 as LGHNA and CDR2 as YNFKEQ. V was pared by 2 bases and J by 9 bases, with 15 bases of the junction left unmatched. The CDR3 is made up of 16 amino acids. CDR3 loop: CASSQKQGNGLEAQYF. The CDR3 DNA sequence: TGTGCCAGCAGCCAAAAACAGGGGAATGGATTGGAGGCCCAGTACTTC.

Remarks on this clonotype: Germline is not matched at one junction end, which may reflect a read error. CDR3 coding DNA: TGCGCCAGCAGCTTGGACATCGGCTCCCGGGATACGCCGTATTTT. It translates to CASSLDIGSRDTPYF. V gene TRBV5-1 combines with J gene TRBJ2-3; a possible D gene is TRBD2 (5 bases). CDR1 and CDR2 from the germline V gene are SGHRS and YFSETQ. This CDR3 region has 15 residues. Drawing the rest from reference TRBV5-1 and TRBJ2-3, the complete variable domain is KAGVTQTPRYLIKTRGQQVTLSCSPISGHRSVSWYQQTPGQGLQFLFEYFSETQRNKGNFPGRFSGRQFSNSRSEMNVSTLELGDSALYLCASSLDIGSRDTPYFGPGTRLTVL.

The V gene is TRBV27, the J gene TRBJ1-1; D is unclear. The germline V gene encodes CDR1 MNHEY and CDR2 SMNVEV (reference sequence). The CDR3 has 13 residues. With 5 bases removed from V and 0 bases from J, the gap between germline ends came to 7 bases. CDR3 residues: CASSAGLNTEAFF. CDR3 DNA: TGTGCCAGCAGTGCCGGGTTGAACACTGAAGCTTTCTTT.

This chain joins TRBV12-3 or TRBV12-4 and TRBJ2-2; D not certain. The CDR3 is 16 residues long. Trimming cost V 1 base and J 0 bases, with 9 bases left between them. The CDR3 loop reads CASSLGIGPNTGELFF. The CDR3 DNA is TGTGCCAGCAGTTTAGGTATTGGCCCGAACACCGGGGAGCTGTTTTTT.